Below are 18 T cell receptor beta chains sequenced from a single sample in a study of shared clonotypes between healthy human individuals. Assay: immunoSEQ multiplex PCR; the TCRdb copy retains only in-frame clones and omits some. The table includes hundreds of thousands of clones, around 78% detected once. Sequencing was performed on PBMCs. The receptors were gathered from a woman aged 40 to 49 in good health. Some clones in this sample may be carry-over from other donors' samples.

The gene calls are TRBV5-1 and TRBJ2-6; no definite D call. CDR1 and CDR2 (germline): SGHRS, YFSETQ. V lost 5 bases, J lost 2 bases, and 17 bases lay in between. The CDR3 has 17 amino acids. CDR3 DNA: TGCGCCAGCAGAGTCCTGACCCAAGGTGCTGGGGCCAACGTCCTGACTTTC. Protein product: CASRVLTQGAGANVLTF. Together with reference TRBV5-1 and TRBJ2-6, the CDR3 gives the full variable domain: KAGVTQTPRYLIKTRGQQVTLSCSPISGHRSVSWYQQTPGQGLQFLFEYFSETQRNKGNFPGRFSGRQFSNSRSEMNVSTLELGDSALYLCASRVLTQGAGANVLTFGAGSRLTVL.

This clone was detected only once. The V call is TRBV28, the J call TRBJ2-1, with D perhaps matching TRBD2 (7 bases). V shed 4 bases and J shed 7 bases, with 11 bases lying between them. Germline V gene sequence: CDR1 MDHEN, CDR2 SYDVKM. The CDR3 covers 13 residues. This CDR3 is CASSWGGGNEQFF. The CDR3, as DNA: TGTGCCAGCAGTTGGGGAGGGGGGAATGAGCAGTTCTTC. The full variable domain, completed using reference TRBV28 and TRBJ2-1, is DVKVTQSSRYLVKRTGEKVFLECVQDMDHENMFWYRQDPGLGLRLIYFSYDVKMKEKGDIPEGYSVSREKKERFSLILESASTNQTSMYLCASSWGGGNEQFFGPGTRLTVL.

The chain joins TRBV4-3 to TRBJ2-5; 8 nucleotides align to TRBD1. Per the germline V gene, CDR1 is LGHNA and CDR2 is YSLEER. CDR3 length: 16 amino acids. J was trimmed by 3 bases and V by 1 base; bases with no gene match: 7. CDR3 loop: CASSQVARTGKETQYF. The CDR3 nucleotides are TGCGCCAGCAGCCAAGTGGCTCGGACAGGGAAAGAGACCCAGTACTTC.

The chain combines TRBV28 with TRBJ1-2; D not resolved. Per germline, CDR1 MDHEN and CDR2 SYDVKM. Deletions cut 3 bases from V and 2 bases from J, with 7 bases between. The CDR3 covers 13 residues. The CDR3 DNA reads as TGTGCCAGCAGTTTTTCGGGGAACTATGGCTACACCTTC. Amino acids: CASSFSGNYGYTF.

The CDR3 nucleotides read TGTGCCAGCAGTTTCGAGGGACTATGGGTTAGAAAATCACCCCTCCACTTT. Amino acid sequence: CASSFEGLWVRKSPLHF. The chain couples TRBV27 to TRBJ1-6, with D possibly TRBD1 on 5 matching bases. The CDR3 contains 17 residues. CDR1 MNHEY and CDR2 SMNVEV come from the germline V gene (reference sequence). V was cut by 3 bases and J by 10 bases, with 22 bases left in between.

The chain couples TRBV7-2 to TRBJ2-1, with D unresolved. Looked up from germline, CDR1 is SGHTA and CDR2 is FQGNSA. V lost 5 bases to trimming and J lost 0 bases, with 11 bases between them. The CDR3 has 15 residues. The CDR3 DNA sequence: TGTGCCAGCAGCCGCGACTCTCCCTCCTACAATGAGCAGTTCTTC. This sequence encodes CASSRDSPSYNEQFF.

V gene TRBV5-1 combines with J gene TRBJ1-2; D is unclear. CDR3 length: 14 residues. V gave up 0 bases and J gave up 2 bases, with 8 bases separating them. CDR1 and CDR2 (germline): SGHRS, YFSETQ. Written as DNA, the CDR3 is TGCGCCAGCAGCTTGGTATCACAGAACTATGGCTACACCTTC. Translation gives CASSLVSQNYGYTF.

This CDR3 reads CASKERSKGNTIYF. In DNA form, the CDR3 reads TGTGCCAGCAAAGAGAGGTCAAAAGGAAACACCATATATTTT. V is TRBV21-1 and J is TRBJ1-3. TRBV21-1 is described as a pseudogene. The CDR3 has 14 amino acids.

This clone was seen a handful of times. The chain links TRBV5-1 to TRBJ2-3; D uncertain. The CDR3 has 13 amino acids. Trimming removed 0 bases at V and 0 bases at J, with 2 bases between. The germline V gene has CDR1 SGHRS and CDR2 YFSETQ. Here the CDR3 DNA reads TGCGCCAGCAGCTTGGGTAGCACAGATACGCAGTATTTT. Translating gives CASSLGSTDTQYF.

The chain employs TRBV19 and TRBJ2-1, with D possibly TRBD2 on 6 matching bases. The germline V gene has CDR1 LNHDA and CDR2 SQIVND (reference sequence). The CDR3 extends over 14 amino acids. Trimming pared 5 bases from V and 7 bases from J, leaving 15 bases between. The CDR3 protein is CASSLNLGTNEQFF. The CDR3 bases are TGTGCCAGTAGTTTGAACTTAGGGACTAATGAGCAGTTCTTC.

The chain joins TRBV7-6 to TRBJ2-1; D assignment may be TRBD1 or TRBD2 (5 bases each). Germline V gene sequence: CDR1 SGHVS, CDR2 FNYEAQ. This CDR3 contains 13 residues. The V end was cut by 1 base, the J end by 9 bases, with 10 bases between. This chain's CDR3 is CASSLVKGREQFF. CDR3 coding DNA: TGTGCCAGCAGCTTAGTAAAGGGACGTGAGCAGTTCTTC.

This clone occurred many times. The chain joins TRBV5-1 to TRBJ1-4; D remains unclear. The germline gives CDR1 SGHRS, CDR2 YFSETQ. The CDR3 is 14 residues long. V was cut by 0 bases and J by 5 bases, with 8 bases left in between. The CDR3 here is CASSLAGQNEKLFF. CDR3 in DNA: TGCGCCAGCAGCTTGGCGGGCCAGAATGAAAAACTGTTTTTT.

In regard to this clone: This specimen includes other DNA sequences encoding the same CDR3. The chain has TRBV9 and TRBJ1-1, with D tentatively TRBD1 (6 bases). The ends were cut back, 0 bases at V and 5 bases at J, with 11 bases in the middle. The CDR3 has 14 amino acids. Germline assignment: CDR1 SGDLS and CDR2 YYNGEE. The DNA for the CDR3 is TGTGCCAGCAGCGTAGCGGGAGGGGGGACTGAAGCTTTCTTT. Translated, it gives CASSVAGGGTEAFF. The entire variable domain, with the rest obtained from reference TRBV9 and TRBJ1-1, is as follows: DSGVTQTPKHLITATGQRVTLRCSPRSGDLSVYWYQQSLDQGLQFLIQYYNGEERAKGNILERFSAQQFPDLHSELNLSSLELGDSALYFCASSVAGGGTEAFFGQGTRLTVV.

The V call is TRBV5-1, the J call TRBJ2-5; a weak D match, TRBD1 (6 bases). There are 14 residues in the CDR3. Germline CDR1 and CDR2: SGHRS and YFSETQ. V was clipped by 4 bases and J by 2 bases, with 12 bases between them. In DNA form, the CDR3 reads TGCGCCAGCAGCGGCCGGACAGATCAAGAGACCCAGTACTTC. It translates to CASSGRTDQETQYF.

This clone was seen many times. The rearrangement links TRBV29-1 to TRBJ2-6, with no clear D. CDR1 and CDR2 (germline): SQVTM, ANQGSEA. The V gene lost 2 bases and the J gene lost 0 bases, with 11 bases spanning the gap. This CDR3 is built from 16 residues. CDR3 bases: TGCAGCGTTGAAACAGATCTTGGCTCTGGGGCCAACGTCCTGACTTTC. Amino acids: CSVETDLGSGANVLTF.

V and J are TRBV30 and TRBJ1-6; the D gene is possibly TRBD1 (6 bases). The CDR3 length is 13 residues. Germline values: CDR1 GTSNPN, CDR2 SVGIG (reference sequence). V lost 4 bases and J lost 7, with 11 bases in between. The CDR3 is CAWTTQGNSPLHF. The CDR3 DNA reads TGTGCCTGGACAACACAGGGAAATTCACCCCTCCACTTT.

The chain employs TRBV27 and TRBJ2-7; D not certain. Trimming left V 4 bases short and J 5 bases short, with 12 bases between. Germline CDR1 is MNHEY and CDR2 is SMNVEV (reference sequence). The length of the CDR3 is 13 residues. The CDR3 DNA reads TGTGCCAGCAGTTCTATGGGGTCCCACGAGCAGTACTTC. Amino acid sequence: CASSSMGSHEQYF.

The V and J genes are TRBV6-6 and TRBJ1-2, with D unclear. In germline, CDR1 is MNHNY, CDR2 SVGAGI (reference sequence). Trimming removed 8 bases at V and 0 bases at J, with 10 bases between. The length of the CDR3 is 13 residues. The CDR3 loop is CASLSRSNYGYTF. The CDR3 DNA reads TGTGCCAGCCTTTCGCGATCTAACTATGGCTACACCTTC.